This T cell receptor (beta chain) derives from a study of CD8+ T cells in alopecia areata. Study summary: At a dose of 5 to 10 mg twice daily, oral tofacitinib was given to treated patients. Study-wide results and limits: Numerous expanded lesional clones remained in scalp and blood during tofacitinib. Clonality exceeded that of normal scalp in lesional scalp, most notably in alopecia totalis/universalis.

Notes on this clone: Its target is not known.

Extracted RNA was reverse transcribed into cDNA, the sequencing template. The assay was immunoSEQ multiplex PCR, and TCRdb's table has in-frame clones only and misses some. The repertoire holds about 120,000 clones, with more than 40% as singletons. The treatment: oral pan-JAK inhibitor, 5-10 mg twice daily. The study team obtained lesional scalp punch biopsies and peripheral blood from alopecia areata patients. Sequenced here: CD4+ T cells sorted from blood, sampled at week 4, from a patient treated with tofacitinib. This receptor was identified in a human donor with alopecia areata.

CDR3 DNA sequence: TGCAGCGTAACCGGGACTAGCGGGAGGCTAGCCAAAAACATTCAGTACTTC. Amino acid sequence: CSVTGTSGRLAKNIQYF. The rearrangement joins TRBV29-1 to TRBJ2-4; 15 nucleotides align to TRBD2. This CDR3 has 17 amino acids. V shed 6 bases and J 0 bases; nucleotides not matched to a gene: 6. CDR1 is SQVTM and CDR2 is ANQGSEA in the germline V gene.